The 11 T cell receptor beta chains below all came from one sample that was sequenced in a study of tumor-infiltrating lymphocytes in primary liver carcinoma. Blood RNA originated from unsorted whole blood, with germline DNA additionally extracted. Starting from roughly 0.5 ug of total RNA, TCR beta cDNA was produced with a primer in the constant region. Libraries of TCR beta came from three nested multiplex PCR rounds with slightly modified ARM-PCR. A C-beta reverse primer and TRBV1-TRBV30 forward primers served in each of the first two PCR rounds, at ten to eleven cycles apiece. TCRdb analysed the multiplex PCR reads with MiXCR anew, one entry per CDR3 protein. The sample holds about 350,000 distinct CDR3 sequences; 65% are singletons and the top ten take under 8%. Sequenced input: peripheral blood. The receptors come from a man aged 40-49 years with primary liver carcinoma and hepatitis B virus infection.

This clonotype came up many times. The chain links TRBV6-6 to TRBJ2-1; D is possibly TRBD1 or TRBD2 (5 bases each). This CDR3 is 15 amino acids long. The germline V gene has CDR1 MNHNY and CDR2 SVGAGI (reference sequence). Trimming took off 7 bases at V and 2 bases at J, with 15 bases between the two ends. Written as DNA, the CDR3 is TGTGCCAGCAACACCAGGGACCAGCCCTACAATGAGCAGTTCTTC. The encoded protein is CASNTRDQPYNEQFF.

As concerns this clonotype: The junction and the germline gene differ at one end; a read error may be behind it. The V gene is TRBV6-2 or TRBV6-3, the J gene TRBJ2-1, with TRBD2 identical over 7 bases. The CDR3 runs to 17 residues. CDR1 and CDR2 from the germline V gene are MNHEY and SVGEGT. CDR3 residues: CASRTSGRAKIYSEQLF. CDR3 in DNA: TGTGCCAGCAGAACTAGTGGGAGGGCCAAAATCTACAGTGAGCAGCTCTTC.

About this clonotype: This may stem from a read error, because a much larger clone lies one nucleotide away. This chain links TRBV6-2 or TRBV6-3 with TRBJ2-2; D is unresolved. Per the germline V gene, CDR1 is MNHEY and CDR2 is SVGEGT. The V and J ends lost 4 bases and 4 bases respectively, with 13 bases between them. CDR3 length: 15 residues. The CDR3 DNA is TGTGCCAGCAGTTCCTTACCAAAAATCACCGGGGAGCTGTTTTTT. Protein sequence: CASSSLPKITGELFF.

This clonotype appeared a single time. The gene calls are TRBV28 and TRBJ2-3, with D perhaps being TRBD1 or TRBD2 (5 bases each). Germline loops: CDR1 MDHEN, CDR2 SYDVKM. The ends were cut back, 3 bases at V and 2 bases at J, with 15 bases in the middle. The CDR3 has 16 residues. The CDR3 DNA reads TGTGCCAGCAGTTTCACAGGAGCGGCCACCACAGATACGCAGTATTTT. Translated: CASSFTGAATTDTQYF.

Note on this clonotype: A clone one base away is much larger, so this may be a read error. The chain recombines TRBV6-5 with TRBJ2-4, with 9 bases lining up with TRBD2. Per the germline V gene, CDR1 is MNHEY and CDR2 is SVGAGI. The CDR3 runs to 16 residues. The CDR3 DNA is TGTGCCAGCAGAGAAGCGGGAGGACCTGCCAAAAACATTCAGCACTTC. This gives the protein CASREAGGPAKNIQHF.

Of note for this clonotype: As the CDR3 is not closed by the conserved phenylalanine or tryptophan, this likely results from a read error. The rearrangement joins TRBV4-3 to TRBJ2-7; 10 nucleotides align to TRBD2. The CDR3 is 15 residues long. Germline assignment: CDR1 LGHNA and CDR2 YSLEER. V gave up 4 bases and J gave up 4 bases; unmatched junction bases: 7. In nucleotides, the CDR3 is TGCGCCAGCAGCCCTGGGACTAGCGAGGAGTACGAGCAGTACTTA. Translation: CASSPGTSEEYEQYL.

Turning to this clonotype: A junction boundary mismatches the germline segment, possibly from a read error. V gene TRBV11-2 combines with J gene TRBJ2-1, with TRBD2 matching 11 bases. CDR1 and CDR2 (germline): SGHAT, FQNNGV. The CDR3 has 14 amino acids. The DNA for the CDR3 is TGTGCCAGCAGACTAGCGGGAGACTACAATGAGCGGTACTTC. It specifies CASRLAGDYNERYF. Full variable domain (rest looked up from reference TRBV11-2 and TRBJ2-1): EAGVAQSPRYKIIEKRQSVAFWCNPISGHATLYWYQQILGQGPKLLIQFQNNGVVDDSQLPKDRFSAERLKGVDSTLKIQPAKLEDSAVYLCASRLAGDYNERYFGPGTRLTVL.

On this clonotype itself: The junction and the germline gene differ at one end; a read error may be behind it. The chain recombines TRBV11-2 with TRBJ2-7; weak D call: TRBD2 (6 bases). CDR3 length equals 14 residues. Germline V gene lookup returns CDR1 SGHAT and CDR2 FQNNGV. In DNA, the CDR3 is TGTGCCAGCAGCCTCAGGACGGAGGGTGACGATCAGTACTTC. This sequence encodes CASSLRTEGDDQYF. The full variable domain, with the rest looked up from reference TRBV11-2 and TRBJ2-7, is EAGVAQSPRYKIIEKRQSVAFWCNPISGHATLYWYQQILGQGPKLLIQFQNNGVVDDSQLPKDRFSAERLKGVDSTLKIQPAKLEDSAVYLCASSLRTEGDDQYFGPGTRLTVT.

As to this clonotype: A junction end diverges from the germline sequence, so it may reflect a read error. The chain has TRBV11-2 and TRBJ1-1; D is ambiguous. The CDR3 is made up of 13 amino acids. Germline loops: CDR1 SGHAT, CDR2 FQNNGV. CDR3 sequence: CANGQTENSEAFF. CDR3 in DNA: TGTGCCAACGGTCAAACAGAGAACTCTGAAGCTTTCTTT. Full variable domain (rest looked up from reference TRBV11-2 and TRBJ1-1): EAGVAQSPRYKIIEKRQSVAFWCNPISGHATLYWYQQILGQGPKLLIQFQNNGVVDDSQLPKDRFSAERLKGVDSTLKIQPAKLEDSAVYLCANGQTENSEAFFGQGTRLTVV.

This clonotype was counted a single time. A much larger clone lies a single base off, so this may be a read error. This chain uses TRBV6-6 with TRBJ2-7, with 12 positions matching TRBD2. Trimming took 6 bases from V and 2 from J; bases not matched to a gene: 5. The CDR3 has 15 amino acids. The V gene's germline CDR1 is MNHNY and CDR2 SVGAGI (reference sequence). This chain's CDR3 is CASSTGTSGPYEQYF. The CDR3 coding sequence is TGTGCCAGCAGCACAGGGACTAGCGGGCCCTACGAGCAGTACTTC.

Of note for this clonotype: This sequence may be a read error, since a much larger clone differs from it by one base. The CDR3 DNA sequence: TGCGCCAGCAGCTCCCGACTAGCGGGGAACACCTACAATGAGCAGTTCTTC. Protein sequence: CASSSRLAGNTYNEQFF. The chain joins TRBV4-1 to TRBJ2-1; 11 nucleotides match TRBD2. The germline V gene encodes CDR1 MGHRA and CDR2 YSYEKL. After removal of 5 bases from V and 2 bases from J, the junction contained 8 bases not matched to a gene. There are 17 residues in the CDR3.